A single sample gave rise to the 21 T cell receptor beta chains below, sequenced in a study of cytomegalovirus exposure and HLA in healthy donors. Using immunoSEQ multiplex PCR, the repertoire was profiled, and TCRdb retains in-frame clones only, with some absent. Of 65,000 to 85,000 clones in the sample, 85% to 95% were seen once. Material: PBMCs. These TCRs come from a young woman in good health and CMV-seronegative.

A single count supports this clone. V and J are TRBV7-9 and TRBJ2-1, with 8 bases fitting TRBD2. V lost 6 bases and J lost 9; bases outside the gene matches: 13. Germline CDR1 reads SEHNR; CDR2 reads FQNEAQ (reference sequence). The CDR3 loop spans 15 amino acids. The CDR3 loop reads CASRYLGTSDGEQFF. CDR3 nucleotide sequence: TGTGCCAGCAGGTACCTCGGGACTAGTGACGGTGAGCAGTTCTTC. Filled out from reference TRBV7-9 and TRBJ2-1, the complete variable domain reads DTGVSQNPRHKITKRGQNVTFRCDPISEHNRLYWYRQTLGQGPEFLTYFQNEAQLEKSRLLSDRFSAERPKGSFSTLEIQRTEQGDSAMYLCASRYLGTSDGEQFFGPGTRLTVL.

The chain joins TRBV18 to TRBJ2-1; D perhaps matches TRBD1 (6 bases). Trimming pared 6 bases from V and 0 bases from J, leaving 15 bases between. Germline CDR1 KGHSH, CDR2 LQKENI. The CDR3 extends over 16 amino acids. The CDR3 is CASSPQRGSSYNEQFF. CDR3 coding DNA: TGTGCCAGCTCCCCTCAGAGGGGGAGCTCCTACAATGAGCAGTTCTTC.

The rearrangement joins TRBV13 to TRBJ2-3, with 10 bases fitting TRBD2. The CDR3 runs to 16 residues. CDR1 and CDR2 from the germline V gene are PRHDT and FYEKMQ (reference sequence). V lost 5 bases to trimming and J lost 0 bases; unmatched junction nucleotides: 5. CDR3 residues: CASSLETSGSTDTQYF. In DNA, the CDR3 is TGTGCCAGCAGCCTAGAGACTAGCGGGAGCACAGATACGCAGTATTTT.

The V call is TRBV10-3, the J call TRBJ2-5; possibly TRBD2 for D (7 bases). The CDR3 loop spans 13 amino acids. Germline CDR1 ENHRY, CDR2 SYGVKD. The germline V and J ends were trimmed by 3 bases and 4 bases, with 9 bases remaining between them. Written as DNA, the CDR3 is TGTGCCATCAGTGAAGGGGGGGCAGAGACCCAGTACTTC. Its translation: CAISEGGAETQYF.

J is TRBJ1-1 and V is TRBV6-4; tentatively, D is TRBD1 (5 bases). Trimming took 3 bases from V and 11 from J, leaving 16 bases between them. In germline, CDR1 is MRHNA, CDR2 SNTAGT. The CDR3 is 13 amino acids. In nucleotides, the CDR3 is TGTGCCAGCAGTGAAGGGGCGGGACTCCCGGCTTTCTTT. Translation gives CASSEGAGLPAFF.

The chain is built from TRBV30 and TRBJ1-3; TRBD1 matches at 9 bases. V was clipped by 1 base and J by 2 bases; unmatched bases: 9. The CDR3 runs 17 residues. Germline V gene lookup returns CDR1 GTSNPN and CDR2 SVGIG (reference sequence). This CDR3 is CAWSAGDRGRTGNTIYF. CDR3 DNA sequence: TGTGCCTGGAGTGCTGGTGACAGGGGGAGAACTGGAAACACCATATATTTT.

The chain uses TRBV5-3 and TRBJ2-7, with 7 bases fitting TRBD1. TRBV5-3 is classed as an ORF, of uncertain function. Trimming removed 8 bases from V and 4 bases from J; junction bases left unmatched: 18. This CDR3 contains 16 residues. The CDR3 sequence is CARTLRQGGLVYEQYF. For the CDR3, the DNA is TGTGCCAGGACACTTCGACAGGGTGGTCTCGTTTACGAGCAGTACTTC.

V usage is TRBV19 and J usage is TRBJ2-7, with a possible D match to TRBD1 (6 bases). The CDR3 has 12 residues. The germline V gene encodes CDR1 LNHDA and CDR2 SQIVND (reference sequence). The ends were cut back, 8 bases at V and 8 bases at J, with 16 bases in the middle. This CDR3 is CASRQGWEKQYF. The CDR3 DNA is TGTGCCAGTCGGCAGGGGTGGGAAAAGCAGTACTTC.

Concerning this clone itself: The junction and the germline gene differ at one end; a read error may be behind it. This chain connects TRBV6-1 to TRBJ2-7; TRBD1 agrees at 8 bases. The germline V gene encodes CDR1 MNHNS and CDR2 SASEGT. This CDR3 contains 13 residues. The CDR3 sequence: CASSEVSGTGFVF. Written as DNA, the CDR3 is TGTGCCAGCAGTGAAGTCTCTGGGACAGGTTTCGTCTTC.

This clone was picked up one time. The rearrangement uses TRBV12-5 and TRBJ1-2; D might be TRBD1 (5 bases). This CDR3 is built from 15 residues. The V and J ends lost 0 bases and 3 bases respectively, with 11 bases between them. Germline CDR1 reads LGHNT; CDR2 reads FRNRAP. CDR3 loop: CASGLVRGHHYGYTF. The CDR3, as DNA: TGTGCTAGTGGTTTGGTAAGAGGACACCACTATGGCTACACCTTC. Complete variable domain (other parts from reference TRBV12-5 and TRBJ1-2): DARVTQTPRHKVTEMGQEVTMRCQPILGHNTVFWYRQTMMQGLELLAYFRNRAPLDDSGMPKDRFSAEMPDATLATLKIQPSEPRDSAVYFCASGLVRGHHYGYTFGSGTRLTVV.

The J gene is TRBJ2-7, the V gene TRBV19; D is uncertain. Germline loops: CDR1 LNHDA, CDR2 SQIVND (reference sequence). This CDR3 is 13 amino acids long. Trimming shortened V by 8 bases and J by 0 bases, and 11 bases separated the two germline ends. The CDR3 spells CASATLSSYEQYF. The CDR3 region has the DNA TGTGCCAGTGCAACTCTGAGCTCCTACGAGCAGTACTTC.

The chain carries TRBV4-3 and TRBJ2-7; 8 bases are a match to TRBD2. V was pared by 0 bases and J by 2 bases, with 6 bases of the junction left unmatched. This CDR3 is built from 16 residues. CDR1 LGHNA and CDR2 YSLEER come from the germline V gene. CDR3 in DNA: TGCGCCAGCAGCCAAGATCTTTCGGGGGGGGCCTACGAGCAGTACTTC. It is translated as CASSQDLSGGAYEQYF.

The chain recombines TRBV5-1 with TRBJ1-2; D is unclear. Germline V CDR1 and CDR2: SGHRS, YFSETQ. V lost 5 bases, J lost 3 bases, and 8 bases lay in between. The CDR3 runs 12 residues. DNA for the CDR3: TGCGCCAGCAGGGAGTCCCACTATGGCTACACCTTC. Translating gives CASRESHYGYTF.

This clone was counted once. The chain has TRBV27 and TRBJ1-1, with D maybe TRBD1 (5 bases). Germline V gene lookup returns CDR1 MNHEY and CDR2 SMNVEV (reference sequence). CDR3 size: 13 residues. V lost 8 bases to trimming and J lost 7 bases, with 17 bases between them. The CDR3 bases are TGTGCCAGCGCCGCAGGGAGGGCCCTTGAAGCTTTCTTT. Protein sequence: CASAAGRALEAFF.

The chain recombines TRBV28 with TRBJ2-5; perhaps TRBD2 as D (6 bases). CDR3 length equals 12 residues. Germline V gives CDR1 MDHEN, CDR2 SYDVKM. V shed 7 bases and J shed 7 bases, with 13 bases lying between them. CDR3 sequence (DNA): TGTGCCAGCAAGGAGGGGAGGTGGACCCAGTACTTC. Its translation is CASKEGRWTQYF.

The gene calls are TRBV7-2 and TRBJ2-5; weak D call: TRBD1 (6 bases). The V gene lost 2 bases and the J gene lost 2 bases, with 15 bases spanning the gap. The germline CDR1 and CDR2 sequences are SGHTA and FQGNSA. The CDR3 is made up of 16 amino acids. CDR3 nucleotides: TGTGCCAGCAGCTTACTGAGTGGCAGGGGACAAGAGACCCAGTACTTC. Its translation: CASSLLSGRGQETQYF.

The rearrangement uses TRBV4-1 and TRBJ1-2; unclear D gene. The CDR3 runs to 14 residues. The V gene lost 1 base and the J gene lost 2 bases, with 8 bases spanning the gap. Germline V CDR1 and CDR2: MGHRA, YSYEKL. The DNA of the CDR3 is TGCGCCAGCAGCCAAGTCGGTTCCAACTATGGCTACACCTTC. Translating it yields CASSQVGSNYGYTF.

The V call is TRBV28, the J call TRBJ2-3, with 11 bases that match TRBD2. Trimming at V came to 0 bases and at J to 0 bases, leaving 2 bases not matched to a gene. The germline V gene encodes CDR1 MDHEN and CDR2 SYDVKM. This CDR3 contains 17 residues. The CDR3 sequence is CASSLWASGGSTDTQYF. The CDR3 nucleotides are TGTGCCAGCAGTTTATGGGCTAGCGGGGGGAGCACAGATACGCAGTATTTT.

DNA of the CDR3: TGCGCCAGCAGCCAAGTGGCAGGGGTCTCTGGGGCCAACGTCCTGACTTTC. Translated: CASSQVAGVSGANVLTF. The gene calls are TRBV4-1 and TRBJ2-6, with D tentatively TRBD1 (6 bases). V was shortened by 1 base and J by 0 bases, with 10 bases between the two germline ends. Germline V lookup: CDR1 MGHRA, CDR2 YSYEKL. This CDR3 region has 17 residues.

This clone was recorded only once. The chain uses TRBV11-2 and TRBJ1-2; a weak D match, TRBD1 (5 bases). CDR1 SGHAT and CDR2 FQNNGV come from the germline V gene. The CDR3 spans 13 residues. The ends were cut back, 5 bases at V and 4 bases at J, with 11 bases in the middle. The DNA for the CDR3 is TGTGCCAGCAGCCCGGACAAATTCTATGGCTACACCTTC. It translates to CASSPDKFYGYTF.

The chain couples TRBV7-9 to TRBJ2-7; TRBD2 matches at 10 bases. J lost 2 bases, V lost 4 bases, and 5 bases had no gene match. The CDR3 is made up of 15 amino acids. Germline V gene lookup returns CDR1 SEHNR and CDR2 FQNEAQ (reference sequence). The CDR3 region is CASSSRTSGPYEQYF. The CDR3, as DNA: TGTGCCAGCAGCTCTAGGACTAGCGGACCCTACGAGCAGTACTTC.